This TCR beta chain was recovered during a study of T cells in narcolepsy. Whole-study context: Healthy controls were enrolled alongside patients with narcolepsy type 1 or type 2.

Generated by immunoSEQ multiplex PCR, the TCRdb table keeps only in-frame clones and is missing some. Of fewer than 35,000 clones listed, around 83% are singletons. Trimming at V came to 4 bases and at J to 0 bases, leaving 7 bases not matched to a gene. Germline CDR1 reads GTSNPN; CDR2 reads SVGIG (reference sequence). This CDR3 spans 15 amino acids. The study, taken as a whole, reports: In some patient and control memory CD4+ samples, autoreactive clones were absent. Autoreactive clonotypes reportedly recurred in blood of same and different patients, not controls. Comparing one patient's CSF and blood CD4+ clonotypes highlighted HCRT- and TRIB2-specific autoreactive clonotypes.

Of note for this clone: Its antigen is unidentified.

This sequence was found in a human donor in good health. The chain uses TRBV30 and TRBJ2-3, with TRBD1 matching over 7 bases. Specimen: memory (CD45RA-) CD4+ T cells from blood. CDR3 residues: CAWTRTGSSTDTQYF. CDR3 DNA sequence: TGTGCCTGGACCCGGACAGGTTCTAGCACAGATACGCAGTATTTT.